These 31 T cell receptor beta chains share one sample of origin, sequenced in a study of T cell clones after liver transplantation. Data came from immunoSEQ multiplex PCR; TCRdb stores just in-frame clones and leaves some out. The table includes thousands of clones, 70% detected once. The sequenced sample was CD8+ T cells from blood, obtained before liver transplant. All receptors come from a human donor who received a liver transplant.

This clone was detected only once. CDR3 amino acids: CASSGLIGGNRDTDTQYF. CDR3 nucleotides: TGTGCCAGCAGTGGGTTAATTGGGGGTAACAGGGACACAGATACGCAGTATTTT. V is TRBV2 and J is TRBJ2-3; the D gene is possibly TRBD1 (6 bases). Germline V gene sequence: CDR1 SNHLY, CDR2 FYNNEI. The CDR3 runs 18 residues. Trimming stripped 4 bases from V and 2 bases from J, with 22 bases between.

The chain has TRBV7-8 and TRBJ2-1; weak D call: TRBD2 (7 bases). The CDR3 consists of 14 residues. Germline lookup yields CDR1 SGHVS and CDR2 FQNEAQ. Trimming took 1 base from V and 10 from J, leaving 14 bases between them. The CDR3 DNA reads as TGTGCCAGCAGCTTAGTAGGGGGGGCAAGGGAGCAGTTCTTC. This sequence encodes CASSLVGGAREQFF.

The V gene is TRBV5-4, the J gene TRBJ2-1; TRBD1 matches 7 bases. The V and J ends lost 2 bases and 0 bases, in that order; junction bases with no gene match: 2. This CDR3 is built from 15 residues. Germline loops: CDR1 SGHNT, CDR2 YYREEE (reference sequence). CDR3 in DNA: TGTGCCAGCAGCTTCGGACAGGTCTCCTACAATGAGCAGTTCTTC. It yields the protein CASSFGQVSYNEQFF.

Judged by abundance, this clone is hyperexpanded. This chain links TRBV6-5 with TRBJ1-2; D is unclear. Germline loops: CDR1 MNHEY, CDR2 SVGAGI. The CDR3 length is 15 residues. V was shortened by 6 bases and J by 4 bases, with 18 bases between the two germline ends. CDR3 nucleotide sequence: TGTGCCAGCAGCCACGAGGAATTCTCTCGCTATGGCTACACCTTC. Translated: CASSHEEFSRYGYTF.

The chain couples TRBV28 to TRBJ1-1; D is unclear. Trimming stripped 3 bases from V and 2 bases from J, with 4 bases between. This CDR3 spans 12 amino acids. Germline V gene sequence: CDR1 MDHEN, CDR2 SYDVKM. The CDR3 loop reads CASSLTNTEAFF. CDR3 nucleotide sequence: TGTGCCAGCAGTTTGACAAACACTGAAGCTTTCTTT.

The J gene is TRBJ2-1, the V gene TRBV19, with 8 bases identical to TRBD1. Germline lookup yields CDR1 LNHDA and CDR2 SQIVND (reference sequence). V trimming: 6 bases; J trimming: 4 bases; junction bases outside the gene matches: 5. The CDR3 is 14 residues long. The CDR3 reads CASSPQGVYNEQFF. The CDR3 region has the DNA TGTGCCAGTAGCCCACAGGGGGTTTACAATGAGCAGTTCTTC.

The V gene is TRBV6-9, the J gene TRBJ2-5; no reliable D call. Germline CDR1 and CDR2: MNHGY and SVAAGI. This CDR3 spans 13 amino acids. V lost 3 bases, J lost 0 bases, and 5 bases lay in between. The CDR3 region is CASSYSNQETQYF. The DNA of the CDR3 is TGTGCCAGCAGTTACTCGAACCAAGAGACCCAGTACTTC.

This clone was observed once. The CDR3 sequence: CASSQDFGFGAFF. CDR3 DNA: TGCGCCAGCAGCCAAGATTTCGGGTTCGGAGCTTTCTTT. The rearrangement links TRBV4-1 to TRBJ1-1; D is undetermined. V was cut by 0 bases and J by 10 bases, with 12 bases left in between. Germline V gene data show CDR1 as MGHRA and CDR2 as YSYEKL. This CDR3 region has 13 residues.

The sample holds a few counts of this clone. The chain joins TRBV10-3 to TRBJ2-4; perhaps TRBD1 as D (7 bases). The CDR3 spans 13 residues. Germline V gene lookup returns CDR1 ENHRY and CDR2 SYGVKD. The V end was cut by 6 bases, the J end by 4 bases, with 10 bases between. The CDR3 region is CAIREGQKNIQYF. The CDR3 DNA reads TGTGCCATCAGGGAGGGACAGAAAAACATTCAGTACTTC.

This clone has just a few counts. The chain joins TRBV6-1 to TRBJ1-5; D is possibly TRBD1 (6 bases). Germline values: CDR1 MNHNS, CDR2 SASEGT. V was cut by 1 base and J by 11 bases, with 21 bases left in between. CDR3 size: 16 residues. CDR3 DNA sequence: TGTGCCAGCAGTGAAGGGTTGACAGGCGCCTTCCAGGCCCAGCATTTT. Translating it yields CASSEGLTGAFQAQHF.

CDR3 sequence: CASSGDRVSQPQHF. The CDR3, as DNA: TGTGCCAGCAGTGGGGACAGGGTAAGTCAGCCCCAGCATTTT. The chain couples TRBV6-4 to TRBJ1-5; 9 bases agree with TRBD1. Trimming cost V 4 bases and J 6 bases; bases outside gene matches: 4. The CDR3 is 14 amino acids. Per germline, CDR1 MRHNA and CDR2 SNTAGT.

The DNA for the CDR3 is TGTGCCAGCTCACCAGGGTCAGATACGCAGTATTTT. This sequence encodes CASSPGSDTQYF. The gene calls are TRBV18 and TRBJ2-3, with D hard to call. V was cut by 2 bases and J by 4 bases, with 4 bases left in between. This CDR3 contains 12 residues. The germline gives CDR1 KGHSH, CDR2 LQKENI.

This clone is classed as medium-sized (0.01 to 0.1%). This rearrangement joins TRBV5-6 to TRBJ2-7, with a possible D match to TRBD1 (6 bases). The CDR3 is 14 residues long. Germline loops: CDR1 SGHDT, CDR2 YYEEEE. The ends were cut back, 3 bases at V and 2 bases at J, with 12 bases in the middle. CDR3 bases: TGTGCCAGCAGCTGGGAGACAGGACCCTACGAGCAGTACTTC. This codes for CASSWETGPYEQYF.

The chain is built from TRBV4-1 and TRBJ2-3, with D perhaps being TRBD1 or TRBD2 (5 bases each). The ends were cut back, 1 base at V and 0 bases at J, with 8 bases in the middle. Germline V gives CDR1 MGHRA, CDR2 YSYEKL. This CDR3 comprises 15 residues. DNA for the CDR3: TGCGCCAGCAGCCAAGCCGGGACCAGCACAGATACGCAGTATTTT. This encodes CASSQAGTSTDTQYF.

The gene calls are TRBV13 and TRBJ2-1; 7 bases fit TRBD1. The CDR3 is 16 amino acids. V was clipped by 5 bases and J by 3 bases; unmatched bases: 10. CDR1 and CDR2 (germline): PRHDT, FYEKMQ (reference sequence). In DNA form, the CDR3 reads TGTGCCAGCAGCGTAGAAGGGACAGAGAGCTACAATGAGCAGTTCTTC. This encodes CASSVEGTESYNEQFF.

J is TRBJ2-3 and V is TRBV9, with a weak D call TRBD1 (7 bases). The CDR3 has 16 residues. Looked up from germline, CDR1 is SGDLS and CDR2 is YYNGEE. The V and J ends lost 4 bases and 3 bases respectively, with 18 bases between them. CDR3 nucleotide sequence: TGTGCCAGCAGCCAGGGGGGAACCCCGCCGACAGATACGCAGTATTTT. It is translated as CASSQGGTPPTDTQYF.

The rearrangement uses TRBV6-1 and TRBJ1-1, with no clear D. Trimming shortened V by 2 bases and J by 8 bases, and 12 bases separated the two germline ends. Germline-derived CDR1 and CDR2 are MNHNS and SASEGT. This CDR3 has 13 amino acids. CDR3 sequence reads: CASSELISREAFF. Written as DNA, the CDR3 is TGTGCCAGCAGTGAACTTATCAGCCGAGAAGCTTTCTTT.

This chain connects TRBV28 to TRBJ1-1, with D unclear. The germline gives CDR1 MDHEN, CDR2 SYDVKM. CDR3 length: 13 residues. The V and J ends lost 3 bases and 2 bases respectively, with 7 bases between them. This CDR3 reads CASSFSANTEAFF. The CDR3 coding sequence is TGTGCCAGCAGTTTTAGCGCCAACACTGAAGCTTTCTTT.

This clone rates as medium-sized. The CDR3 coding sequence is TGTGCCAGCAGAGAATCGGGGGATAGCAATCAGCCCCAGCATTTT. It specifies CASRESGDSNQPQHF. The chain employs TRBV6-1 and TRBJ1-5; D possibly corresponds to TRBD1 (5 bases). V gave up 6 bases and J gave up 0 bases, with 12 bases separating them. This CDR3 contains 15 residues. From germline, CDR1 is MNHNS and CDR2 SASEGT.

The rearrangement links TRBV15 to TRBJ2-1, with 7 bases aligning to TRBD1. This CDR3 comprises 18 residues. V was clipped by 0 bases and J by 7 bases; unmatched bases: 15. The V gene's germline CDR1 is LNHNV and CDR2 YYDKDF (reference sequence). The CDR3 loop reads CATSRDKQGIWLRNEQFF. Here the CDR3 DNA reads TGTGCCACCAGCAGAGATAAACAGGGGATATGGCTACGGAATGAGCAGTTCTTC.

This clone turned up a few times. The chain couples TRBV28 to TRBJ2-5; perhaps TRBD1 as D (5 bases). Trimming removed 5 bases at V and 2 bases at J, with 15 bases between. CDR3 size: 15 residues. CDR1 and CDR2 (germline): MDHEN, SYDVKM. The CDR3: CASSVDRGPQETQYF. The CDR3 coding sequence is TGTGCCAGCAGTGTCGACAGAGGACCACAAGAGACCCAGTACTTC.

The table lists this clone with a few counts. The chain links TRBV12-1 to TRBJ2-6; TRBD1, the D gene given by the table, was not confirmed from the DNA. TRBV12-1 is a documented pseudogene. The CDR3 covers 16 residues. For the CDR3, the DNA is TGTGCCAGCAGCTTGGACAGGATCTCTGGGGCCAACGTCCTGACTTTC. This codes for CASSLDRISGANVLTF.

This clone has a single count. This sequence joins TRBV6-5 and TRBJ2-7; D is ambiguous. The V and J ends lost 6 bases and 0 bases respectively, with 12 bases between them. The CDR3 runs 14 residues. Germline assignment: CDR1 MNHEY and CDR2 SVGAGI. The CDR3 spells CASRSGRVSYEQYV. The CDR3 nucleotides are TGTGCCAGCAGAAGTGGCAGAGTCTCCTACGAGCAGTACGTC.

This clone was observed a few times. V gene TRBV5-8 combines with J gene TRBJ1-1, with TRBD1 as a possible D gene (6 bases). The CDR3 totals 13 residues. V dropped 4 bases and J dropped 1 base, with 8 bases sitting between them. Germline loops: CDR1 SGHTS, CDR2 YDEGEE. For the CDR3, the DNA is TGTGCCAGCAGCCCGACAGGGAACACTGAAGCTTTCTTT. As protein: CASSPTGNTEAFF.

CDR3 nucleotide sequence: TGTGCCATCAGTGAGGATCTTTCAGGGAACACTGAAGCTTTCTTT. Translating it yields CAISEDLSGNTEAFF. This sequence joins TRBV10-3 and TRBJ1-1; no clear D gene. The germline V gene has CDR1 ENHRY and CDR2 SYGVKD. Trimming cost V 2 bases and J 1 base, with 11 bases left between them. The CDR3 is 15 residues long.

V gene TRBV10-3 combines with J gene TRBJ1-2; D is ambiguous. CDR1 is ENHRY and CDR2 is SYGVKD in the germline V gene. The CDR3 sequence is 11 residues long. The V gene lost 6 bases and the J gene lost 4 bases, with 6 bases spanning the gap. CDR3 DNA: TGTGCCATCAGAAAGACCTATGGCTACACCTTC. This codes for CAIRKTYGYTF.

V and J are TRBV27 and TRBJ2-1; D not resolved. The length of the CDR3 is 11 residues. Germline assignment: CDR1 MNHEY and CDR2 SMNVEV (reference sequence). V gave up 8 bases and J gave up 6 bases, with 8 bases separating them. DNA for the CDR3: TGTGCCAGCGGGCAAGGCAATGAGCAGTTCTTC. Its protein product is CASGQGNEQFF.

This chain links TRBV10-1 with TRBJ2-3; D gene uncertain. Germline assignment: CDR1 WNHNN and CDR2 SYGVQD (reference sequence). Deletions cut 7 bases from V and 3 bases from J, with 11 bases between. The CDR3 is made up of 13 amino acids. The CDR3 DNA follows: TGCGCCAGCAACGAACTTGGGACAGATACGCAGTATTTT. It encodes CASNELGTDTQYF.

CDR3 sequence: CASSYLLQGRYGYTF. CDR3 nucleotides: TGTGCCAGCAGTTACCTCCTCCAGGGGAGGTATGGCTACACCTTC. This rearrangement joins TRBV6-5 to TRBJ1-2; D possibly corresponds to TRBD1 (6 bases). The CDR3 is 15 amino acids. The V gene's germline CDR1 is MNHEY and CDR2 SVGAGI. V lost 2 bases to trimming and J lost 5 bases, with 15 bases between them.

This clone showed up just a few times. The CDR3 DNA sequence: TGTGCCAGCAGCCCCGGGGGGGCGGACACCATATATTTT. Residues: CASSPGGADTIYF. This chain uses TRBV6-1 with TRBJ1-3; possible D gene TRBD1, 6 bases. The CDR3 spans 13 residues. The V end lost 6 bases, the J end lost 8 bases, and 14 bases lay between the germline ends. Germline loops: CDR1 MNHNS, CDR2 SASEGT.

The chain uses TRBV5-1 and TRBJ1-3; 11 bases match TRBD1. CDR3 size: 16 residues. The V and J ends lost 2 bases and 2 bases, in that order; junction bases with no gene match: 3. CDR1 and CDR2 from the germline V gene are SGHRS and YFSETQ. Here the CDR3 reads CASSFSGQGAGNTIYF. The CDR3 coding sequence is TGCGCCAGCAGCTTTTCGGGACAGGGGGCTGGAAACACCATATATTTT. The entire variable domain, with the rest obtained from reference TRBV5-1 and TRBJ1-3, is as follows: KAGVTQTPRYLIKTRGQQVTLSCSPISGHRSVSWYQQTPGQGLQFLFEYFSETQRNKGNFPGRFSGRQFSNSRSEMNVSTLELGDSALYLCASSFSGQGAGNTIYFGEGSWLTVV.